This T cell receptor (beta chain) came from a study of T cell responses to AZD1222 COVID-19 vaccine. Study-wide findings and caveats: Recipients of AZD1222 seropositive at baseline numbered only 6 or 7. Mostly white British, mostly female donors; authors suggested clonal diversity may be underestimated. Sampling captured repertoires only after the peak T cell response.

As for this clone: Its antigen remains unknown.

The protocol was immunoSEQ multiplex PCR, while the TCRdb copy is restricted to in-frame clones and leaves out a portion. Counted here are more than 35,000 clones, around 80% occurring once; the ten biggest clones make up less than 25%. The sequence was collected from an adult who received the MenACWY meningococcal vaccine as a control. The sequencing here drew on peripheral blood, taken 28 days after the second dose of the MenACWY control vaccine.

The CDR3 reads CASSLDRVTEAFF. DNA for the CDR3: TGTGCCAGCAGCTTGGACAGGGTTACTGAAGCTTTCTTT. The chain has TRBV7-2 and TRBJ1-1; TRBD1 matches 8 bases. The junction had 2 bases not matched to a gene; V was cut back by 3 bases and J by 5 bases. Germline values: CDR1 SGHTA, CDR2 FQGNSA. The CDR3 consists of 13 residues.